This T cell receptor beta chain was captured in a study of metastatic and nonmetastatic thyroid tumors. This CDR3 comprises 15 residues. The V and J ends lost 5 bases and 1 base respectively, with 12 bases between them. From germline, CDR1 is LNHNV and CDR2 YYDKDF (reference sequence). TCRdb re-called the PCR reads with MiXCR. The table includes fewer than 40,000 clones, 15% to 20% detected once. Each patient came to thyroid surgery without any prior treatment (of any kind). The source material was blood. The receptor's source is a male donor with papillary thyroid cancer or a benign thyroid nodule (not recorded which). Some clones in this sample may be carry-over from other donors' samples. The rearrangement links TRBV15 to TRBJ1-3; D is possibly TRBD1 (6 bases). For the CDR3, the DNA is TGTGCCACCAGCCGAAGCAGGGGTTCTGGAAACACCATATATTTT. Protein sequence: CATSRSRGSGNTIYF.